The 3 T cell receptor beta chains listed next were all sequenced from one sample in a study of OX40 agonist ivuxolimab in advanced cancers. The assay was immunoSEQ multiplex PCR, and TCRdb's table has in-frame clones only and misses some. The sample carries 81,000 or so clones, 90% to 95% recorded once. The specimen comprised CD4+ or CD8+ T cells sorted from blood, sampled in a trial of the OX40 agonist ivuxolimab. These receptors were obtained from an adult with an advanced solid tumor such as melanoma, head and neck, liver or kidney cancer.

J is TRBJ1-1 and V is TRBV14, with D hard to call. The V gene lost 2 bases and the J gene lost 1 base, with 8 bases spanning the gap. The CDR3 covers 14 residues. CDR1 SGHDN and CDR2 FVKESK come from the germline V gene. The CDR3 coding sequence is TGTGCCAGCAGCCAAACAAGGGAGAACACTGAAGCTTTCTTT. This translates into CASSQTRENTEAFF.

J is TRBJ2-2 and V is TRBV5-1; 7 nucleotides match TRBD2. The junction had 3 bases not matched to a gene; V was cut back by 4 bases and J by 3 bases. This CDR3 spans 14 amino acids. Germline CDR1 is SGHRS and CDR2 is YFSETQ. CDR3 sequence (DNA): TGCGCCAGCAGCGGGGAGGGTTACACCGGGGAGCTGTTTTTT. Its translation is CASSGEGYTGELFF.

The CDR3 DNA reads TGTGCCAGCAGTCGAACTAGCGGGGCCTACAATGAGCAGTTCTTC. Translation: CASSRTSGAYNEQFF. The V call is TRBV25-1, the J call TRBJ2-1; 10 bases are shared with TRBD2. Germline lookup yields CDR1 MGHDK and CDR2 SYGVNS. Trimming at V came to 5 bases and at J to 2 bases, leaving 3 bases not matched to a gene. This CDR3 is built from 15 residues. Variable domain in full (rest from reference TRBV25-1 and TRBJ2-1): EADIYQTPRYLVIGTGKKITLECSQTMGHDKMYWYQQDPGMELHLIHYSYGVNSTEKGDLSSESTVSRIRTEHFPLTLESARPSHTSQYLCASSRTSGAYNEQFFGPGTRLTVL.